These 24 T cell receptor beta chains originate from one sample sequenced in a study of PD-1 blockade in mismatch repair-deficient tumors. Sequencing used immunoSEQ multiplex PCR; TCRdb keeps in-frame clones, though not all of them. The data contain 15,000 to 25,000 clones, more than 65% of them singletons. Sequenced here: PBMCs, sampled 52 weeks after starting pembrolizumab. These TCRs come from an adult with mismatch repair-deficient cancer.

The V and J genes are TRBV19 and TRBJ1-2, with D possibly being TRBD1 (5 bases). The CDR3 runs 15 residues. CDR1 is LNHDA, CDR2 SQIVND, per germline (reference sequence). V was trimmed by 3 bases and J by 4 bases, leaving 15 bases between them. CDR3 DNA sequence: TGTGCCAGTAGTATCCCGGGGGACTGGAGCTATGGCTACACCTTC. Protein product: CASSIPGDWSYGYTF.

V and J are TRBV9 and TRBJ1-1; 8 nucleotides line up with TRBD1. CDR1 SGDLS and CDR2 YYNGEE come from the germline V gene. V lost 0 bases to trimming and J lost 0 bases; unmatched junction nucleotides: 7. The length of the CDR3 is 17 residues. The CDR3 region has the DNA TGTGCCAGCAGCGTAGCGGGACAGGAACTCATGAACACTGAAGCTTTCTTT. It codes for CASSVAGQELMNTEAFF.

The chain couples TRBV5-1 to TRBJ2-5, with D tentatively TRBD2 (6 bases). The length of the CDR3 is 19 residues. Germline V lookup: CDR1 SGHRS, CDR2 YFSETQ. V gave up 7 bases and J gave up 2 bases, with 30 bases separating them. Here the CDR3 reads CASGPRGYSGGFLQETQYF. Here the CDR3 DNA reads TGCGCCAGCGGTCCTCGGGGGTATTCTGGCGGCTTCCTACAAGAGACCCAGTACTTC.

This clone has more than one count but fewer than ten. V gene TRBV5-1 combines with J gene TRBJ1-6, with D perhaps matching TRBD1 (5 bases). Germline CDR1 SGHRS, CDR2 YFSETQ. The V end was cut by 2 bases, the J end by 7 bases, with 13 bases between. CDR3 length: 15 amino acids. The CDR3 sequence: CASSFIQGGNSPLHF. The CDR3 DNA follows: TGCGCCAGCAGCTTTATCCAGGGAGGAAATTCACCCCTCCACTTT.

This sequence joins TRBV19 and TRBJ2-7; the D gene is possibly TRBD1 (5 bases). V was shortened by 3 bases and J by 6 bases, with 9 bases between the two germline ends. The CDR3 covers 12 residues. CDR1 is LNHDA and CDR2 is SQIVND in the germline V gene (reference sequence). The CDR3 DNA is TGTGCCAGTAGTATGGACACTCGCGAGCAGTACTTC. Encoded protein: CASSMDTREQYF.

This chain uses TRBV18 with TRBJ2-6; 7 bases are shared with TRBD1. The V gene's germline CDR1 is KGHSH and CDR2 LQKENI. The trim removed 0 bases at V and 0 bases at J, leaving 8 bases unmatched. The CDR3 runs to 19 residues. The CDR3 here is CASSPPLGGISSGANVLTF. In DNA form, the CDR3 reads TGTGCCAGCTCACCACCTTTAGGGGGCATATCCTCTGGGGCCAACGTCCTGACTTTC. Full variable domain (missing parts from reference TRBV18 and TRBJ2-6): NAGVMQNPRHLVRRRGQEARLRCSPMKGHSHVYWYRQLPEEGLKFMVYLQKENIIDESGMPKERFSAEFPKEGPSILRIQQVVRGDSAAYFCASSPPLGGISSGANVLTFGAGSRLTVL.

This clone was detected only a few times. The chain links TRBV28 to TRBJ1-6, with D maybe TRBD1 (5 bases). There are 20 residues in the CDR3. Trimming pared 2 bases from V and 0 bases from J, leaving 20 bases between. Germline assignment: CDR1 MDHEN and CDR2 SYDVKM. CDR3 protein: CASSLPRQGGERSYNSPLHF. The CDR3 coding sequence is TGTGCCAGCAGTTTACCCCGGCAGGGTGGAGAACGCTCCTATAATTCACCCCTCCACTTT.

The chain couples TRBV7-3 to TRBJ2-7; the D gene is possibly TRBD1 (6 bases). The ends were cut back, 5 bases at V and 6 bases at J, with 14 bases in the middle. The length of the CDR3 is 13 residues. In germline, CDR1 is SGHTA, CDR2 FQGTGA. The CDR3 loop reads CASSQIQGAEQYF. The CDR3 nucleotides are TGTGCCAGCAGCCAAATACAGGGCGCCGAGCAGTACTTC.

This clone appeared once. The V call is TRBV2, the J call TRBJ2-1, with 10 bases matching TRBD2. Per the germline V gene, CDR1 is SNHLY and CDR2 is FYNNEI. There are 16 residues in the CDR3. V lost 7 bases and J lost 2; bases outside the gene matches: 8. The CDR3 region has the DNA TGTGCCAGCATCACGGGACTAGCGACCCCCTACAATGAGCAGTTCTTC. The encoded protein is CASITGLATPYNEQFF. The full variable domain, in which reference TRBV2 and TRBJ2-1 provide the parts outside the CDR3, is EPEVTQTPSHQVTQMGQEVILRCVPISNHLYFYWYRQILGQKVEFLVSFYNNEISEKSEIFDDQFSVERPDGSNFTLKIRSTKLEDSAMYFCASITGLATPYNEQFFGPGTRLTVL.

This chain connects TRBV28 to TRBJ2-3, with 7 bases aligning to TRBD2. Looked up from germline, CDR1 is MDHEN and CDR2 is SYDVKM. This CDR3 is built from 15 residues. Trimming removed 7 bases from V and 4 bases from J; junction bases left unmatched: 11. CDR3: CASTESGIRADTQYF. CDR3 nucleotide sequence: TGTGCCAGCACCGAGAGCGGGATTAGGGCAGATACGCAGTATTTT. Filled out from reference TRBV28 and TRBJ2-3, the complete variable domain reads DVKVTQSSRYLVKRTGEKVFLECVQDMDHENMFWYRQDPGLGLRLIYFSYDVKMKEKGDIPEGYSVSREKKERFSLILESASTNQTSMYLCASTESGIRADTQYFGPGTRLTVL.

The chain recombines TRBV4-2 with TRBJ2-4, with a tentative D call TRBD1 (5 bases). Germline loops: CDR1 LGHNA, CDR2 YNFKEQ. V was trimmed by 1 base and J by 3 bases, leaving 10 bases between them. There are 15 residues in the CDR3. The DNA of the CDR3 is TGTGCCAGCAGCCAAGCAGACAGTAACAAAAACATTCAGTACTTC. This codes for CASSQADSNKNIQYF.

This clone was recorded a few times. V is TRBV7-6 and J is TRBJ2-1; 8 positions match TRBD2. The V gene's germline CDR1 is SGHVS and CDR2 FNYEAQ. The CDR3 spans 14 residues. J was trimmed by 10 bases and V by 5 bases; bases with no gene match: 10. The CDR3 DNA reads TGTGCCAGCAGCCTGCGACTAGCGTCGAGGGAGCAGTTCTTC. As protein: CASSLRLASREQFF.

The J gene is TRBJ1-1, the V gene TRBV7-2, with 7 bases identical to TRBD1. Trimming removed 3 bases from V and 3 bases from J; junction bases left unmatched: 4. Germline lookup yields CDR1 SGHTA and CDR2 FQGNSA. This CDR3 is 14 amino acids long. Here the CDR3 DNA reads TGTGCCAGCAGCTTCCTAGGGGGCGACACTGAAGCTTTCTTT. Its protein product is CASSFLGGDTEAFF. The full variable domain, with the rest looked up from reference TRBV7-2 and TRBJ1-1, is GAGVSQSPSNKVTEKGKDVELRCDPISGHTALYWYRQSLGQGLEFLIYFQGNSAPDKSGLPSDRFSAERTGGSVSTLTIQRTQQEDSAVYLCASSFLGGDTEAFFGQGTRLTVV.

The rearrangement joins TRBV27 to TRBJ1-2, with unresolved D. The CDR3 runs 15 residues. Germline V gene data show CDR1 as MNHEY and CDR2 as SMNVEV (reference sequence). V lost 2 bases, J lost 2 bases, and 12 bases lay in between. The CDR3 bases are TGTGCCAGCAGTTTACTCGGCGGTACCAACTATGGCTACACCTTC. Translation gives CASSLLGGTNYGYTF.

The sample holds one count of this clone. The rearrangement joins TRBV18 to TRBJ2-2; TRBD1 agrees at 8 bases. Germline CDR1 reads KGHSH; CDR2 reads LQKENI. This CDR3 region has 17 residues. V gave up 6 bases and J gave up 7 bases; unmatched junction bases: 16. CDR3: CASSPRSRGRLGGELFF. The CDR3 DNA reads TGTGCCAGCTCCCCTCGGTCCAGGGGGCGCCTCGGCGGGGAGCTGTTTTTT.

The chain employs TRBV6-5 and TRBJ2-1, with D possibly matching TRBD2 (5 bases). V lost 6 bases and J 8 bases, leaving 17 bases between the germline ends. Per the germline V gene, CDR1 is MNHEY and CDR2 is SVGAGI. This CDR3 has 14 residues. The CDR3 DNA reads TGTGCCAGCAGCCTCCGGGAAGAATACTATGAGCAGTTCTTC. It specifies CASSLREEYYEQFF.

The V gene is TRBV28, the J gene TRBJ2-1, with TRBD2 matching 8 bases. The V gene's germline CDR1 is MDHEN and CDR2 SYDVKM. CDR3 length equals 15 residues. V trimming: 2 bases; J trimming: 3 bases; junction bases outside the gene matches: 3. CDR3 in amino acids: CASSLLAGSYNEQFF. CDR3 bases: TGTGCCAGCAGTTTACTAGCGGGTAGCTACAATGAGCAGTTCTTC.

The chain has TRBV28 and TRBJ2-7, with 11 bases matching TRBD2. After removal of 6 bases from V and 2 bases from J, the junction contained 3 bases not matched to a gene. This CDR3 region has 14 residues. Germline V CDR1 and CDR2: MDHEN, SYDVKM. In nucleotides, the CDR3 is TGTGCCAGCAGAACTAGCGGGAGAACCTACGAGCAGTACTTC. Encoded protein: CASRTSGRTYEQYF.

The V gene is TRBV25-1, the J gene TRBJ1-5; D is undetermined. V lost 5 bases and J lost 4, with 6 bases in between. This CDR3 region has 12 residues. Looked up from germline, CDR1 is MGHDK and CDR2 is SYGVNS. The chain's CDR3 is CASSRNNQPQHF. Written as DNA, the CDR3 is TGTGCCAGCAGTCGTAATAATCAGCCCCAGCATTTT.

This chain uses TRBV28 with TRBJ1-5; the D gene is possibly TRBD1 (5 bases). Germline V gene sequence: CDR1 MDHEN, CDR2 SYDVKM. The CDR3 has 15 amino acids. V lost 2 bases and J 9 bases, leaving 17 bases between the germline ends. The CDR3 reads CASSLRGPGAGPQHF. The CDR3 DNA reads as TGTGCCAGCAGTTTAAGGGGCCCCGGCGCAGGGCCCCAGCATTTT.

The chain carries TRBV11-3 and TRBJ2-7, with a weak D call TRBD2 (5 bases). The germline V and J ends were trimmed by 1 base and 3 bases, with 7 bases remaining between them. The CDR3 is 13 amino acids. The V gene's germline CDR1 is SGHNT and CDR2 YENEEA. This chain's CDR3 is CASSLAGNYEQYF. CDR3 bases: TGTGCCAGCAGCTTAGCGGGAAACTACGAGCAGTACTTC.

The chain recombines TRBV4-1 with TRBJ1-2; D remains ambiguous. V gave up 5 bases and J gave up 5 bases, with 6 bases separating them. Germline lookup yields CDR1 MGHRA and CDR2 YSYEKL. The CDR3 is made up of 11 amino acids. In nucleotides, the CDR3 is TGCGCCAGCAGCTATAGATATGGCTACACCTTC. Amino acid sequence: CASSYRYGYTF.

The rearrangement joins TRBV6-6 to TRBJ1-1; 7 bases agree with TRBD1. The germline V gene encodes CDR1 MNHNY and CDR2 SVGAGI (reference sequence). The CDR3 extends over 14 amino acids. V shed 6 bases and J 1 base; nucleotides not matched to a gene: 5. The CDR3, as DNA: TGTGCCAGCAGCGAGACAGGGAGGAACACTGAAGCTTTCTTT. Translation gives CASSETGRNTEAFF.

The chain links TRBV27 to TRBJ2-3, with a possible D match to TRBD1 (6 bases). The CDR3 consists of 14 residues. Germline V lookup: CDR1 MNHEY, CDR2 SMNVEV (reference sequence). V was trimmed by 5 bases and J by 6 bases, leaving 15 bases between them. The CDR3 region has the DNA TGTGCCAGCAGTCAAACAGGGTTTCTGGATACGCAGTATTTT. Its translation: CASSQTGFLDTQYF.